This T cell receptor (beta chain) was recorded in a study of T cell repertoires in cytomegalovirus infection. Study at large: Both CMV infection and a matching HLA type were indicated by public TCR beta signatures.

The CDR3 length is 20 residues. V was pared by 2 bases and J by 6 bases, with 14 bases of the junction left unmatched. Germline V CDR1 and CDR2: MNHEY, SVGAGI. TCRdb re-called the reads with MiXCR, one entry per CDR3 protein. This table holds around 740,000 distinct CDR3 sequences, roughly 35% found once. This clonotype appeared a few times. Its specificity is not known. Regarding the study as a whole: Using cumulative public TCR beta family frequency, the authors identified those who carried CMV together with the relevant HLA.

The receptor comes from a human donor in good health (CMV status not recorded). Some clones in this sample may be carry-over from other donors' samples. Sequenced sample: PBMCs. V and J are TRBV6-5 and TRBJ2-1; TRBD2 agrees at 15 bases. CDR3 sequence: CASSYPRPGLAGGIVNEQFF. The CDR3 DNA sequence: TGTGCCAGCAGTTACCCTCGCCCGGGACTAGCGGGAGGAATCGTCAATGAGCAGTTCTTC.